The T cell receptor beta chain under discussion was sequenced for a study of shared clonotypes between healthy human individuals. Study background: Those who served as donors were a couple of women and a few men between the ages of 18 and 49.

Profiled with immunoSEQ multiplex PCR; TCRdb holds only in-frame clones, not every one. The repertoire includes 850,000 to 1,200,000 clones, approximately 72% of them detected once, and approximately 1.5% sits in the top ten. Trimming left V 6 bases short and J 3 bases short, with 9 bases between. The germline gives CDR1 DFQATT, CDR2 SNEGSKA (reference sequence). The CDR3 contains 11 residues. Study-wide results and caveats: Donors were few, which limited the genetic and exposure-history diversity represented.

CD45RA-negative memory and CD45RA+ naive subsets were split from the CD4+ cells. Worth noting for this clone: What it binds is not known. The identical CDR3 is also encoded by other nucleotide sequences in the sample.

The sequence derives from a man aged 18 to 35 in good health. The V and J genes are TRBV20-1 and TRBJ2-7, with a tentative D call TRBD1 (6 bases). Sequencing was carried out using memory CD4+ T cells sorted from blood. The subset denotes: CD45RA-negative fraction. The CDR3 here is CSALQGYEQYF. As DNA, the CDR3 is TGCAGTGCACTACAGGGCTACGAGCAGTACTTC.